This T cell receptor (beta chain) was identified during a study of cytomegalovirus exposure and HLA in healthy donors (dated by TCRdb to the late 2010s). General notes on the study: According to an earlier analysis of several hundred of the donors, about 180 million T cells yielded roughly 110 million unique TCR beta sequences and about 300 Gb of sequence data. Both class I and class II loci were covered by HLA typing, at four-digit resolution. Every discovery cohort repertoire had been produced on one sequencing platform. To decide whether each TCR beta V gene segment behaved as functional or pseudogenic, an earlier analysis of approximately 600 of the donors relied on high-throughput TCR beta sequencing. Four to six DR-DQ haplotypes were handled as single units for association and clustering, since linkage in the cohort was strong. Of the roughly 400 genotyped donors, 75% to 85% were placed in the genetic ancestry cluster associated with self-reported Caucasian donors. In the later analysis, no new phenotypic data were used to find candidate immune exposures; instead, reliance was placed on TCR beta sequences and their occurrence across donors. In addition to the first cohort of 666 subjects, a separate validation cohort of about 120 different subjects was used. A later genetic analysis used genome-wide SNP genotypes for about 65% of the roughly 700 donors, treating that subset as a discovery cohort. A later analysis re-examined previously published TCR beta repertoires from 600 to 700 donors and added high-resolution HLA genotyping to investigate patterns of TCR occurrence. Donor age, sex, ethnicity and CMV serostatus were compiled alongside the repertoire data. Roughly 300 gigabases of sequencing data and roughly 80 million unique TCR sequences made up an early release that covered several hundred HLA-typed donors. Typing coverage varied by locus: about 620-630 donors for A, B, C, DRB1 and DQB1; more than 500 for DQA1; more than 600 for DPA1; roughly 450 for DPB1. The study profiled the T cell repertoires of more than 500 subjects by immunosequencing and related them to cytomegalovirus serostatus. Across 398 genotyped donors of the cohort, an average of approximately 240,000 unique TCR beta nucleotide sequences per donor were sequenced, and roughly a sixth of those sequences were non-productive. The study combined high-throughput TCR immunosequencing, statistical association of individual TCRs with disease status, and machine learning to predict cytomegalovirus infection status. The study aimed to test whether cataloging public T cell receptors could reveal signatures of past pathogen exposure.

What the work shows at the level of the full study, not this receptor alone: In vitro tests confirmed that a few of the cytomegalovirus-associated TCR beta chains recognize cytomegalovirus antigens. A later analysis found that TCR association rates varied across HLA loci, with DRB1 alleles showing the most associated TCRs and HLA-C alleles the fewest. CMV serostatus was the only immune exposure information available for the cohort. Because the 87-base-pair reads could not distinguish some IMGT-functional V segments, including TRBV6-2 and TRBV6-3, those segments were excluded. Several of the top co-occurrence clusters appeared to be linked to parvovirus B19, influenza, CMV and Epstein-Barr virus, according to a later analysis. In a later analysis, HLA-associated TCR beta chains were found to be more clonally expanded and to have lower generation probabilities than equally common non-associated chains. When HLA alleles, especially DR and DQ, strongly co-occurred, attributing TCR associations to individual alleles was difficult. In this cohort, only TCR beta chains were sequenced, and detectable features were limited by the absence of alpha or paired-chain data. The sequencing pipeline was judged likely to have produced a cluster of highly shared sequence variants as a technical artifact. A later genetic analysis reported fewer N-insertions in productive TCRs among donors in an Asian-associated ancestry cluster than the approximately 700-donor mean. A later analysis found that most CMV-associated TCR beta chains appeared HLA-restricted, with HLA associations seemingly driven largely by CMV exposure. A further reported finding was that TCR beta sequences accurately predicted the HLA-A and HLA-B alleles for most subjects in the first cohort. It was suggested by the authors that the approach could potentially be generalized to other disease states and immunological phenotypes. Because counts were too low, about 15 rarely observed V segments, including chromosome 9 orphons, were left out of the earlier analysis of 500 to 650 of the donors. The classifier was reported to diagnose cytomegalovirus status with high specificity and sensitivity in both the original and validation cohorts. V-gene and J-gene trimming of TCR beta chains was associated with a missense DCLRE1C variant in a later genetic analysis, and the association was replicated in an independent cohort. Because HLA typing was unavailable for some donors at each locus, only the typed subset was used in association tests. Correlated functional status among segregating V segments might be attributable to linkage disequilibrium, but an unknown experimental factor could not be ruled out. Broadly in line with IMGT annotations, most TCR beta V segments showed up in productive rearrangements about 87% or about 30% of the time in an earlier analysis of 587 of the donors. Specific HLA alleles were associated with 15,000 to 20,000 TCR beta sequences at a false discovery rate of 0.05 in a later analysis. Roughly uniform sequencing depth across donors was assumed in presence/absence analyses, although this assumption may not hold. The study gave a list of some 150 TCR beta chains associated with cytomegalovirus. Most TCR sequences were seen in very few donors, while some public TCRs were found in many individuals.

In total, more than 500 healthy bone marrow donors made up the cohort. All cohort members were sampled while nominally healthy, although unrecorded immune exposures were likely present. The donor was CMV seronegative and belonged to the group of 352 seronegative cohort members. A peripheral blood sample was provided by each donor, and peripheral blood mononuclear cells were used for TCR beta sequencing. Genomic DNA was extracted from the blood cell samples with the Qiagen DNeasy Blood Extraction Kit. A remark on this clone: The clone's antigen remains unknown. Within one base of it there is no much larger clone, and no base qualities were kept. Other DNA sequences in the same sample also yield this CDR3.

The library was produced with the immunoSEQ multiplex PCR assay. For the multiplex PCR, a mixture combining 60 forward primers for TCR Vbeta segments and 13 reverse primers for TCR Jbeta segments was used. Amplification of the CDR3 region of rearranged TCR beta genes was performed with a multiplex PCR assay on genomic DNA. On the Illumina HiSeq System, the amplified TCR beta libraries were sequenced as 87-base-pair reads. Turning to the authors' computational methods: Across the 600 to 700 repertoires, a later analysis counted roughly 77 million unique TCR beta chains, about 10 million of which were shared by at least two donors. A nearest-neighbor algorithm error-corrected the raw reads and collapsed the reads into unique sequences, merging closely related sequences to remove PCR and sequencing errors. V, D and J gene segments were assigned by aligning CDR3 sequences to IMGT reference sequences. For a sequence to be retained, a match of at least six nucleotides was required to both a V gene segment and a J gene segment. A rearrangement counted as productive if the CDR3 had no stop codons and remained in frame with V and J, and every other rearrangement counted as non-productive. CDR3 was defined by IMGT convention, running from the second conserved V-encoded cysteine to the conserved J-encoded phenylalanine. The earlier analysis of some 550 of the donors excluded any sequence lacking an unambiguous match to a single V gene segment. In an earlier analysis of roughly 600 of the donors, a V segment was called functional when productive rearrangements were above 56.7%, and segregating when the standard deviation between donors exceeded 5%. A statistical classification framework was developed to diagnose cytomegalovirus status using the catalog of TCR beta chain sequences. In a later analysis, TCR nucleotide sequences were compared against IMGT/GENE-DB human TR gene sequences so that V and J genes could be assigned. The TCRdist pipeline was used in a later analysis to assign CDR3 sequences and most-parsimonious VDJ recombination scenarios. In a later analysis, every TCR beta chain was defined by the combination of its CDR3 amino acid sequence and its V-gene family, and reads without a unique V-gene family were dropped. As a way to deal with suspected cross-contamination and a sequencing artifact, a later analysis dropped 592 nucleotide sequences that were highly shared and had low generation probability. In a later analysis, a clonal expansion index was calculated for each public chain from normalized within-repertoire ranks of inferred template counts. Generation probabilities in a later analysis came from a VDJ recombination model fitted to out-of-frame rearrangements, and those results were checked against IGoR. Hypergeometric tests were used in a later analysis to score TCR-TCR, TCR-HLA and TCR-CMV co-occurrence, with a repertoire-size bias correction applied to the TCR pairs. False discovery rates were estimated in a later analysis by permuting HLA or CMV assignments 20 times. In a later analysis, co-occurring TCRs were grouped using DBSCAN, and TCRdist sequence similarity was added for clustering within HLA-allele-positive subsets. For co-occurrence clustering, repertoires with fewer than 30,000 or more than 120,000 public chains were excluded, along with a handful of repertoires with anomalous nucleotide sharing. TCRdb retrieved this table from immuneACCESS and kept in-frame rearrangements only. Not all clones are present; in checked studies, unresolved V genes account for under half, and no reason is known for the remainder. Clonal size and the V and J genes are those of that table, whereas D and trimming came from the DNA. In all, the sample holds about 200,000 clones, and around 82% of those were seen once. About 1.7% of the sample goes to the ten largest clones.

The CDR3 numbers 13 residues from cysteine through phenylalanine. The kept DNA is CDR3 alone, 39 bases in frame from the first base. V drops 5 bases and J drops 1 base, leaving 9 bases in between. The germline V gene encodes CDR1 SEHNR and CDR2 FQNEAQ (reference sequence). This sequence originates from a man aged 18 to 30 in good health and CMV-seronegative. The sequence joins TRBV7-9 to TRBJ2-7, and the D gene may be TRBD1, 6 bases matching. Sequencing input: PBMCs. The DNA reads as follows: TGTGCCAGCAGCCTTGACAGGTCCTACGAGCAGTACTTC. It encodes CASSLDRSYEQYF.